These 2 T cell receptor beta chains were all obtained from the same sample, sequenced in a study of post-analysis software for immune sequencing data. TCR beta libraries were prepared from cDNA with unique molecular identifiers. MiXCR was run by TCRdb on the PCR reads, yielding one entry per CDR3 protein. The table includes roughly 800,000 distinct CDR3 sequences, 46% detected once. These receptors lack a known antigen. Study-level results: With TRBV5-6, TRBV5-1 and TRBV20-1 included, about five TRBV segments were more frequent in patients than in controls.

Specimen: blood. The receptor source for this set is a girl aged 10-17 years with multiple sclerosis.

This clonotype was detected only a few times. The CDR3 protein is CASSRGTSRYNEQFF. The CDR3 DNA reads as TGTGCCAGCAGTAGAGGGACTAGCAGATACAATGAGCAGTTCTTC. V gene TRBV6-5 combines with J gene TRBJ2-1; 9 bases line up with TRBD2. Germline trimming cut 5 bases from V and 4 bases from J; bases unmatched to any gene: 6. Per germline, CDR1 MNHEY and CDR2 SVGAGI. The CDR3 runs to 15 residues.

This clonotype was seen once. The chain employs TRBV29-1 and TRBJ1-2; possible D gene TRBD1, 6 bases. Per the germline V gene, CDR1 is SQVTM and CDR2 is ANQGSEA. V lost 7 bases and J lost 4, with 13 bases in between. This CDR3 region has 12 residues. CDR3 residues: CSASDRSYGYTF. DNA of the CDR3: TGCAGCGCTTCCGACAGGAGCTATGGCTACACCTTC.